A single sample gave rise to the 17 T cell receptor beta chains below, sequenced in a study. TCRdb redid the calling of the 5' RACE reads with MiXCR, one entry per CDR3 protein. The sample includes roughly 46,000 distinct CDR3 sequences, more than 25% seen only once; the top ten take approximately 2.3%. Source material: naive CD4+ T cells sorted from blood. Indicated subset: naive CD4+ T cells, CD4+CD45RA+CD25-. These receptors came from a female donor with breast cancer.

This rearrangement joins TRBV6-5 to TRBJ2-3; D not certain. The CDR3 contains 14 residues. Trimming removed 0 bases at V and 5 bases at J, with 9 bases between. Germline assignment: CDR1 MNHEY and CDR2 SVGAGI. CDR3 in amino acids: CASSYSLFEDTQYF. The CDR3 region has the DNA TGTGCCAGCAGTTACTCTCTCTTCGAAGATACGCAGTATTTT.

This rearrangement joins TRBV6-5 to TRBJ2-1; 8 bases align to TRBD2. Germline trimming cut 6 bases from V and 0 bases from J; bases unmatched to any gene: 10. The CDR3 length is 17 residues. Germline V gene lookup returns CDR1 MNHEY and CDR2 SVGAGI. This chain's CDR3 is CASSQGLAGFSYNEQFF. The CDR3 region has the DNA TGTGCCAGCAGCCAAGGACTAGCTGGCTTCTCCTACAATGAGCAGTTCTTC.

This chain joins TRBV9 and TRBJ2-1; TRBD2 matches at 12 bases. Germline loops: CDR1 SGDLS, CDR2 YYNGEE. V trimming: 2 bases; J trimming: 8 bases; junction bases outside the gene matches: 11. CDR3 length: 17 residues. The CDR3 here is CASSVQGASGGAYEQFF. The CDR3 region has the DNA TGTGCCAGCAGCGTTCAGGGGGCTAGCGGGGGGGCGTATGAGCAGTTCTTC.

V and J are TRBV6-2 or TRBV6-3 and TRBJ1-1; D not resolved. The germline V and J ends were trimmed by 7 bases and 0 bases, with 12 bases remaining between them. Germline V CDR1 and CDR2: MNHEY, SVGEGT. The CDR3 is 14 residues long. The CDR3 DNA follows: TGTGCCAGCATGCATTACAGCTTGAACACTGAAGCTTTCTTT. Its protein is CASMHYSLNTEAFF.

The gene calls are TRBV15 and TRBJ1-1; D gene unclear. V lost 0 bases and J 3 bases, leaving 11 bases between the germline ends. The CDR3 is 15 residues long. The germline V gene has CDR1 LNHNV and CDR2 YYDKDF (reference sequence). The CDR3 spells CATSRDGLLDTEAFF. The CDR3 DNA reads TGTGCCACCAGCAGAGATGGGCTTTTGGACACTGAAGCTTTCTTT.

This clonotype has a count of ten or more. The chain recombines TRBV7-8 with TRBJ1-2; D is unresolved. CDR1 and CDR2 from the germline V gene are SGHVS and FQNEAQ. This CDR3 spans 16 amino acids. Trimming removed 4 bases at V and 0 bases at J, with 15 bases between. The CDR3 DNA sequence: TGTGCCAGCAGCTCCAGCGAACAGACAACTAACTATGGCTACACCTTC. This translates into CASSSSEQTTNYGYTF.

The rearrangement uses TRBV30 and TRBJ2-5; D may be TRBD1 (5 bases). V was trimmed by 3 bases and J by 2 bases, leaving 10 bases between them. Germline values: CDR1 GTSNPN, CDR2 SVGIG (reference sequence). The CDR3 is 13 residues long. The CDR3 coding sequence is TGTGCCTGGAGGCCTCGACAGCAAGAGACCCAGTACTTC. Encoded protein: CAWRPRQQETQYF.

V and J are TRBV7-9 and TRBJ2-3; the match to TRBD2 covers 12 bases. Germline loops: CDR1 SEHNR, CDR2 FQNEAQ (reference sequence). Trimming took 4 bases from V and 6 from J; bases not matched to a gene: 11. CDR3 length: 17 residues. The CDR3 protein is CASSSSGRAPRRDTQYF. As DNA, the CDR3 is TGTGCCAGCAGCTCTAGCGGGAGGGCCCCGCGGCGTGATACGCAGTATTTT.

This rearrangement joins TRBV4-3 to TRBJ1-1; 10 bases match TRBD1. The germline V gene encodes CDR1 LGHNA and CDR2 YSLEER. With 1 base clipped from V and 1 base from J, the junction kept 6 bases outside the gene matches. The CDR3 runs 17 residues. CDR3 protein: CASSQVRTGGRNTEAFF. The CDR3 DNA is TGCGCCAGCAGCCAAGTCAGGACAGGGGGTCGGAACACTGAAGCTTTCTTT.

This clonotype is judged medium-sized. The rearrangement joins TRBV6-5 to TRBJ2-4; D uncertain. The CDR3 is 13 residues long. CDR1 MNHEY and CDR2 SVGAGI come from the germline V gene. Trimming took 2 bases from V and 4 from J, leaving 6 bases between them. CDR3 sequence: CASSYKRKNIQYF. Written as DNA, the CDR3 is TGTGCCAGCAGTTACAAGAGGAAAAACATTCAGTACTTC.

This clonotype was recorded a few times. The CDR3 DNA reads TGTGCCAGCAGCCAAGCACAAGCGGGCGACACAGATACGCAGTATTTT. It specifies CASSQAQAGDTDTQYF. J is TRBJ2-3 and V is TRBV4-2, with TRBD2 as a possible D gene (6 bases). CDR3 length equals 16 residues. From germline, CDR1 is LGHNA and CDR2 YNFKEQ. Trimming shortened V by 1 base and J by 2 bases, and 13 bases separated the two germline ends.

The chain carries TRBV5-1 and TRBJ2-7, with 9 bases aligning to TRBD1. CDR1 is SGHRS and CDR2 is YFSETQ in the germline V gene. This CDR3 is built from 16 residues. Germline trimming cut 0 bases from V and 5 bases from J; bases unmatched to any gene: 9. The CDR3 DNA reads as TGCGCCAGCAGCTTGGCCTCGGGGACAGGGTTCAACGAGCAGTACTTC. Its translation: CASSLASGTGFNEQYF.

J is TRBJ2-1 and V is TRBV28, with 12 bases matching TRBD2. The CDR3 has 16 residues. Trimming took 5 bases from V and 10 from J; bases not matched to a gene: 12. Germline-derived CDR1 and CDR2 are MDHEN and SYDVKM. In DNA form, the CDR3 reads TGTGCCAGCAGTCCACCGGGACTAGCGGGTCCCCCCGAGCAGTTCTTC. The encoded protein is CASSPPGLAGPPEQFF.

In nucleotides, the CDR3 is TGTGCCAGCTCACCAAGGACAGGGGATGAGACCCAGTACTTC. It codes for CASSPRTGDETQYF. The chain uses TRBV18 and TRBJ2-5; 9 bases fit TRBD1. CDR1 KGHSH and CDR2 LQKENI come from the germline V gene. Unmatched junction bases numbered 3, after V lost 2 bases and J lost 5 bases. The CDR3 runs 14 residues. The complete variable domain, with remaining parts taken from reference TRBV18 and TRBJ2-5, reads NAGVMQNPRHLVRRRGQEARLRCSPMKGHSHVYWYRQLPEEGLKFMVYLQKENIIDESGMPKERFSAEFPKEGPSILRIQQVVRGDSAAYFCASSPRTGDETQYFGPGTRLLVL.

V usage is TRBV4-1 and J usage is TRBJ2-7, with TRBD1 identical over 8 bases. Germline assignment: CDR1 MGHRA and CDR2 YSYEKL. V shed 1 base and J 2 bases; nucleotides not matched to a gene: 4. The CDR3 extends over 15 amino acids. CDR3 residues: CASSQVQGDAYEQYF. CDR3 coding DNA: TGCGCCAGCAGCCAAGTACAGGGGGACGCCTACGAGCAGTACTTC.

This chain links TRBV5-1 with TRBJ2-4, with D maybe TRBD2 (5 bases). V lost 1 base and J lost 3, with 11 bases in between. This CDR3 has 15 amino acids. Germline V gene data show CDR1 as SGHRS and CDR2 as YFSETQ. CDR3 sequence (DNA): TGCGCCAGCAGCTTGATCCGAGAGGGCAAAAACATTCAGTACTTC. It is translated as CASSLIREGKNIQYF.

This clonotype was counted only a few times. The gene calls are TRBV5-1 and TRBJ2-1; D not resolved. The CDR3 extends over 14 amino acids. Trimming cost V 0 bases and J 3 bases, with 7 bases left between them. In germline, CDR1 is SGHRS, CDR2 YFSETQ. CDR3 loop: CASSLAEFYNEQFF. DNA for the CDR3: TGCGCCAGCAGCTTGGCTGAATTCTACAATGAGCAGTTCTTC. The entire variable domain, with the rest obtained from reference TRBV5-1 and TRBJ2-1, is as follows: KAGVTQTPRYLIKTRGQQVTLSCSPISGHRSVSWYQQTPGQGLQFLFEYFSETQRNKGNFPGRFSGRQFSNSRSEMNVSTLELGDSALYLCASSLAEFYNEQFFGPGTRLTVL.